Below, 5 T cell receptor beta chains from the same sample are listed, as sequenced in a study of PD-1 blockade in classical Hodgkin lymphoma (dated by TCRdb to between 2020 and 2021). The sample's time point label, in plain terms: cycle 2 day 1 (C2D1) of nivolumab. Every trial patient had relapsed after autologous stem cell transplantation, and cohorts A, B and C differed in prior brentuximab vedotin exposure. The protocol used for the library was the immunoSEQ multiplex PCR assay. The table was pulled from immuneACCESS by TCRdb, which kept in-frame rearrangements only. Such tables lose some clones; where checked, under half of the loss comes from unresolved V genes, and the rest has no known cause. The sample table lists 100,000 to 130,000 clones, about 88% of them with a count of one. About 20% of the sample lies in the top ten. The sample consisted of peripheral blood mononuclear cells (PBMCs), taken before the second cycle of nivolumab. The source of these receptors is a human donor with classical Hodgkin lymphoma.

This clone was detected ten times or more. The V call is TRBV1, the J call TRBJ2-7. TRBV1 is classified as a pseudogene. The length of the CDR3 is 13 residues. The CDR3 protein is CTSSLEGTGEQYF. CDR3 bases: TGCACCAGCAGCCTCGAGGGGACGGGGGAGCAGTACTTC.

The chain joins TRBV19 to TRBJ2-7, with 11 bases matching TRBD2. CDR1 is LNHDA and CDR2 is SQIVND in the germline V gene (reference sequence). This CDR3 has 16 residues. V lost 5 bases, J lost 6 bases, and 12 bases stayed unmatched. The CDR3 here is CASSPAAGTSGIEQYF. CDR3 DNA: TGTGCCAGTAGTCCGGCCGCCGGGACTAGCGGAATCGAGCAGTACTTC.

This clone has a single count. This sequence joins TRBV2 and TRBJ2-3; 11 nucleotides match TRBD2. V was pared by 3 bases and J by 3 bases, with 14 bases of the junction left unmatched. The germline V gene has CDR1 SNHLY and CDR2 FYNNEI. CDR3 size: 19 residues. CDR3 sequence reads: CASSDRPSGRFRRTDTQYF. Here the CDR3 DNA reads TGTGCCAGCAGTGATCGCCCTAGCGGGAGGTTTAGGAGGACAGATACGCAGTATTTT.

J is TRBJ1-2 and V is TRBV4-1; D is perhaps TRBD1 (5 bases). This CDR3 region has 16 residues. Trimming shortened V by 2 bases and J by 4 bases, and 17 bases separated the two germline ends. CDR1 MGHRA and CDR2 YSYEKL come from the germline V gene. CDR3 in amino acids: CASSQSVRDGGYGYTF. The CDR3 DNA sequence: TGCGCCAGCAGCCAATCGGTGAGGGATGGGGGCTATGGCTACACCTTC.

V and J are TRBV2 and TRBJ1-5; no clear D gene. V was cut by 6 bases and J by 0 bases, with 6 bases left in between. CDR3 length: 13 amino acids. Germline V gives CDR1 SNHLY, CDR2 FYNNEI. DNA for the CDR3: TGTGCCAGCAGAGGGAATAGCAATCAGCCCCAGCATTTT. Its protein is CASRGNSNQPQHF.